This T cell receptor (beta chain) emerged from a study of blood T cell repertoires in COVID-19. TCRdb's table, derived via immunoSEQ multiplex PCR, lists solely in-frame clones and lacks some. Among more than 80,000 clones listed, 65% to 85% were seen once. The germline V gene encodes CDR1 LGHDT and CDR2 YNNKEL (reference sequence). Trimming at V came to 1 base and at J to 3 bases, leaving 14 bases not matched to a gene. The CDR3 has 18 amino acids. Sequencing was done on a sample of peripheral blood. V and J are TRBV3-1 (or the pseudogene TRBV3-2) and TRBJ2-7; TRBD2 aligns across 8 bases. The receptor's source is a woman of 80 years or more with active or convalescent COVID-19. The CDR3 DNA follows: TGTGCCAGCAGCCAAGCTTACCTTGCCGCGGGACTAGGCTACGAGCAGTACTTC. Translation: CASSQAYLAAGLGYEQYF.